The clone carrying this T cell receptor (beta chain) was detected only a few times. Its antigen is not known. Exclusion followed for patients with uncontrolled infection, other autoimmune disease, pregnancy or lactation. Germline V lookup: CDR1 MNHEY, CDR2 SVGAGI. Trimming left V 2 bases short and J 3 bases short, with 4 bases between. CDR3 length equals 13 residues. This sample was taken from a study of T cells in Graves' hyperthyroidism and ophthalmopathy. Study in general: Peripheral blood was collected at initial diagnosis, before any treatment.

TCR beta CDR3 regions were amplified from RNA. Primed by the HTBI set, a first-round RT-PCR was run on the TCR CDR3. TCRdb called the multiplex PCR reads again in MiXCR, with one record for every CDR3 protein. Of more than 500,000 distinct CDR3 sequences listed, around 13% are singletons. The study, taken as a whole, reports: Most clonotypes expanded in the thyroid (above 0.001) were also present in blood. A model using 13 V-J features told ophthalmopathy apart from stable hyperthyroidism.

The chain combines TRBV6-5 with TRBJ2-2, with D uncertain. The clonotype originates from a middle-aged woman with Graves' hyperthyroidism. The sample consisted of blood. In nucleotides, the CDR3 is TGTGCCAGCAGTTACGGACACACCGGGGAGCTGTTTTTT. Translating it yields CASSYGHTGELFF.